What follows is one T cell receptor (beta chain) and its context. The target antigen is unknown. The CDR3 has 14 residues. Germline loops: CDR1 LNHNV, CDR2 YYDKDF (reference sequence). Unmatched junction bases numbered 4, after V lost 3 bases and J lost 3 bases. PCR amplification relied on 60 Vbeta primers (plus 13 Jbeta primers). Authors' data handling: In a later analysis, the count reached 80 million or so unique TCR beta chains, with 10 million to 11 million shared. Libraries were prepared by immunoSEQ multiplex PCR; TCRdb keeps only in-frame clonotypes and omits some of them. That table gives V, J and clone size, and the DNA gave D and trimming. The sample carries 100,000 or so clones, 75% to 85% recorded once. This record comes from a study of cytomegalovirus exposure and HLA in healthy donors. General observations from the study: Analysis was performed later, and it showed HLA-associated TCR beta chains to be more clonally expanded than equally common others. TCR beta chain V- and J-gene trimming was linked, in a later analysis, to a missense variant in DCLRE1C.

This clonotype was obtained from a woman in her forties or fifties in good health and CMV-seropositive. The rearrangement joins TRBV15 to TRBJ2-7; 8 nucleotides line up with TRBD2. The sequenced sample was PBMCs. The CDR3 coding sequence is TGTGCCACCAGCAGGTCCGGGGGGGACTACGAGCAGTACTTC. This gives the protein CATSRSGGDYEQYF.